The present T cell receptor beta chain was sequenced within a study of T cells in Graves' hyperthyroidism and ophthalmopathy. The CDR3 totals 15 residues. Germline V gene data show CDR1 as DFQATT and CDR2 as SNEGSKA (reference sequence). Germline trimming cut 6 bases from V and 7 bases from J; bases unmatched to any gene: 16. Authors of the study amplified TCR beta CDR3 regions from RNA transcripts. The primer set for the first-round RT-PCR of the TCR CDR3 was HTBI. Each CDR3 protein is one row after TCRdb ran MiXCR on the multiplex PCR reads. Of 600,000 to 850,000 distinct CDR3 sequences in the sample, around 19% are singletons; the top ten hold approximately 16%. This clonotype was detected many times.

The chain uses TRBV20-1 and TRBJ1-2, with TRBD1 matching over 8 bases. The sequence was collected from a woman aged 50 to 60 with Graves' hyperthyroidism that later progressed to Graves' ophthalmopathy. The sequencing input was blood. As DNA, the CDR3 is TGCAGTGCGTCCTCGGGACAGGAGGTTGGGGGTGGCTACACCTTC. Translated: CSASSGQEVGGGYTF.